These T cell receptor beta chains were read from a single sample in a study of shared clonotypes between healthy human individuals. Profiled with immunoSEQ multiplex PCR; TCRdb holds only in-frame clones, not every one. This sample has 300,000 to 400,000 clones, with 87% found just once. The sequenced sample was memory CD8+ T cells sorted from blood. All receptors come from a man younger than 35 in good health. Each CDR3 is given with its conserved first and last residue. D genes are given only for firm matches. The size entry is marked missing in some rows and otherwise reads once, few, many or a size class.

TRBD1	TRBJ2-1	TRBV7-6	NA	TGTGCCAGCAGCTCCGGGACAGGAGAAGTTCATGAGCAGTTCTTC	CASSSGTGEVHEQFF
TRBD1	TRBJ2-7	TRBV27	NA	TGTGCCAGCAGCTACAGGGGCCTGAGCTCCTACGAGCAGTACTTC	CASSYRGLSSYEQYF
NA	TRBJ1-1	TRBV19	NA	TGTGCCAGTAGTGCGGTGAACACTGAAGCTTTCTTT	CASSAVNTEAFF
TRBD1	TRBJ2-7	TRBV7-4	NA	TGTGCCAGCAGCCCGGGACAGGGTGGGTACGAGCAGTACTTC	CASSPGQGGYEQYF
NA	TRBJ2-7	TRBV18	NA	TGTGCCAGCTTGGAGATAGGCGGCACCTACGAGCAGTACTTC	CASLEIGGTYEQYF
TRBD2	TRBJ2-7	TRBV28	NA	TGTGCCAGCAGTTTAGCGGTAGCGGGGGTCTACGAGCAGTACTTC	CASSLAVAGVYEQYF
NA	TRBJ2-7	TRBV9	NA	TGTGCCAGCAGCGTAGACCGGAGCTCCTACGAGCAGTACTTC	CASSVDRSSYEQYF
TRBD2	TRBJ2-7	TRBV5-1	NA	TGCGCCAGCAGCGAACTAGCGGGGTCCTACGAGCAGTACTTC	CASSELAGSYEQYF
NA	TRBJ2-1	TRBV29-1	NA	TGCAGCGTTGAGTCCAGGGTCAATGAGCAGTTCTTC	CSVESRVNEQFF
NA	TRBJ1-1	TRBV6-1	NA	TGTGCCAGCAGCGCTTACCTAGGTCAAAACACTGAAGCTTTCTTT	CASSAYLGQNTEAFF
NA	TRBJ2-2	TRBV5-5	NA	TGTGCCAGCAGCCCGATTTGGGAGAACACCGGGGAGCTGTTTTTT	CASSPIWENTGELFF
NA	TRBJ1-1	TRBV13	NA	TGTGCCAGCGGAATGGGGTCTTTTACTGAAGCTTTCTTT	CASGMGSFTEAFF
NA	TRBJ2-1	TRBV9	NA	TGTGCCAGCAGCGCCCCCCGGGGGCGGGCTCAACCTTTCTACAATGAGCAGTTCTTC	CASSAPRGRAQPFYNEQFF
TRBD2	TRBJ2-1	TRBV28	many	TGTGCCAGCAGCCGTTCTCTCAGCGGGGGGTCCTACAATGAGCAGTTCTTC	CASSRSLSGGSYNEQFF
NA	TRBJ2-7	TRBV5-4	NA	TGTGCCAGCAGCTCCACCCCAGAGAAAAACTCCTACGAGCAGTACTTC	CASSSTPEKNSYEQYF
NA	TRBJ2-7	TRBV11-2	NA	TGTGCCAGCAGCTTGGGGGACTCCTACGAGCAGTACTTC	CASSLGDSYEQYF
NA	TRBJ2-7	TRBV11-2	NA	TGTGCCAGCAGCTTAGCTAACAGGTTCTACGAGCAGTACTTC	CASSLANRFYEQYF
NA	TRBJ1-1	TRBV18	NA	TGTGCCAGCTCACCCACGAGAGCTGAAGCTTTCTTT	CASSPTRAEAFF
NA	TRBJ1-5	TRBV4-1	many	TGCGCCAGCAGTCCGGACAGAGGCAATCAGCCCCAGCATTTT	CASSPDRGNQPQHF
TRBD1	TRBJ2-7	TRBV27	NA	TGTGCCAGCAGTTTGGGTTACGGGACAGGGGGTGGCGAGCAGTACTTC	CASSLGYGTGGGEQYF
NA	TRBJ2-7	TRBV6-5	NA	TGTGCCAGCAGTTACGGAGGAGAGCAGTACTTC	CASSYGGEQYF
NA	TRBJ2-7	TRBV4-1	NA	TGCGCCAGCAGCCAAGATCGACAGTCCTACGAGCAGTACTTC	CASSQDRQSYEQYF
TRBD2	TRBJ2-7	TRBV6-5	NA	TGTGCCTCGGGGCTAGCGGGATACGAGCAGTACTTC	CASGLAGYEQYF
NA	TRBJ2-7	TRBV29-1	NA	TGCAGCGTTGTTTTCGGCGACTCCTACGAGCAGTACTTC	CSVVFGDSYEQYF
TRBD2	TRBJ2-3	TRBV7-8	NA	TGTGCCAGCAGCCAGCCCGCTAGCGGGAGCACAGATACGCAGTATTTT	CASSQPASGSTDTQYF
NA	TRBJ2-1	TRBV6-1	few	TGTGCCAGCAGTGAGCCTGGGGACTTCGCCCCGGCGGACAATGAGCAGTTCTTC	CASSEPGDFAPADNEQFF